These 7 T cell receptor beta chains were all obtained from the same sample, sequenced in a study of T cells in Graves' hyperthyroidism and ophthalmopathy. Amplification of TCR beta CDR3 regions used RNA as the template. The TCR CDR3 was amplified in a first-round RT-PCR using the HTBI primer set. A single record per CDR3 protein comes from TCRdb applying MiXCR to the multiplex PCR reads. The sample gives under 400,000 distinct CDR3 sequences, less than 20% of which show up once; 15% to 17% is in the top ten. Sequencing input: blood. The receptor set was obtained from a woman in her 40s with Graves' ophthalmopathy.

CDR3 loop: CASSESVTGSEQYF. Written as DNA, the CDR3 is TGCGCCAGCAGTGAGTCGGTGACAGGGAGCGAGCAGTACTTC. V usage is TRBV10-2 and J usage is TRBJ2-7; 7 bases match TRBD1. This CDR3 is 14 amino acids long. Trimming at V came to 0 bases and at J to 6 bases, leaving 5 bases not matched to a gene. In germline, CDR1 is WSHSY, CDR2 SAAADI.

V and J are TRBV7-2 and TRBJ2-7; a weak D match, TRBD2 (7 bases). The V and J ends lost 1 base and 3 bases respectively, with 13 bases between them. The germline gives CDR1 SGHTA, CDR2 FQGNSA. This CDR3 is 15 amino acids long. The CDR3 loop is CASSLGGGELYEQYF. The CDR3 DNA reads TGTGCCAGCAGCTTAGGCGGGGGCGAACTCTACGAGCAGTACTTC.

This clonotype was seen repeatedly, ten times or more. The chain couples TRBV7-8 to TRBJ2-1; D is uncertain. Between the trimmed V and J ends, which lost 0 bases and 8 bases, there was a span of 8 bases. The CDR3 covers 13 residues. Germline CDR1 and CDR2: SGHVS and FQNEAQ. CDR3 nucleotides: TGTGCCAGCAGCTTAGCTGATTCCTATGAGCAGTTCTTC. Amino acid sequence: CASSLADSYEQFF.

This clonotype was observed at least ten times. V usage is TRBV15 and J usage is TRBJ2-5; 7 bases match TRBD2. The CDR3 is made up of 18 amino acids. CDR1 LNHNV and CDR2 YYDKDF come from the germline V gene (reference sequence). Losses at the gene ends were 0 bases for V and 1 base for J; bases not matched to a gene: 11. The CDR3 DNA is TGTGCCACCAGCAGAGATGTTCGGGTCGCTAGCGGCCAAGAGACCCAGTACTTC. This sequence encodes CATSRDVRVASGQETQYF.

This clonotype was picked up many times. The chain is built from TRBV7-6 and TRBJ1-1; no clear D gene. Germline V gene sequence: CDR1 SGHVS, CDR2 FNYEAQ. With 5 bases removed from V and 1 base from J, the gap between germline ends came to 8 bases. CDR3 length: 13 residues. This CDR3 is CASSVQWNTEAFF. The CDR3 DNA reads TGTGCCAGCAGCGTACAATGGAACACTGAAGCTTTCTTT.

Comment on this clonotype: A single base separates this from a much larger clone, so it may be a read error. J is TRBJ2-2 and V is TRBV12-3 or TRBV12-4; no reliable D call. This CDR3 comprises 12 residues. Trimming took 7 bases from V and 4 from J, leaving 7 bases between them. The CDR3 DNA follows: TGTGCCAGCATTTCTTGCACCGGGGAGCTGTTTTTT. As protein: CASISCTGELFF.

Many counts were recorded for this clonotype. The V gene is TRBV12-3 or TRBV12-4, the J gene TRBJ2-2; D remains ambiguous. The CDR3 loop spans 15 amino acids. V was clipped by 5 bases and J by 5 bases, with 15 bases between them. CDR3 amino acids: CASSTPPSRTGELFF. DNA of the CDR3: TGTGCCAGCAGTACTCCCCCCAGTCGGACCGGGGAGCTGTTTTTT.